The rows below give T cell receptor beta chains drawn from one sample of a study of blood T cell repertoires in COVID-19. Method: immunoSEQ multiplex PCR; TCRdb's copy keeps in-frame clones and lacks some. This sample has about 230,000 clones, with approximately 80% found just once. Specimen: peripheral blood. Receptor source: a woman aged 40 to 50 who had recovered from COVID-19. Both conserved end residues are part of each CDR3. A D gene is named only where the DNA matches it firmly. A row's size may be missing; if present it is once, few, many or a size class.

D gene,V gene,J gene,clone size,CDR3 DNA,CDR3 protein
NA,TRBV29-1,TRBJ2-7,NA,TGCAGCGCGCTCATATTCGACAGAGCCTACGAGCAGTACTTC,CSALIFDRAYEQYF
TRBD1,TRBV6-5,TRBJ1-6,NA,TGTGCCAGCAGTTACTCTCTTACAGGGGTTGCGTCACCCCTCCACTTT,CASSYSLTGVASPLHF
TRBD2,TRBV3-1/TRBV3-2,TRBJ2-5,NA,TGTGCCAGCAGCGAGGGACTAGCGGAGACCCAGTACTTC,CASSEGLAETQYF
NA,TRBV5-4,TRBJ2-3,NA,TGTGCCAGCACGCCCGGGGGTCGGGGGGACAATACGCAGTATTTT,CASTPGGRGDNTQYF
TRBD1,TRBV5-1,TRBJ2-6,NA,TGCGCCAGCAGCCGAGGACAGGGGAGACTCTCTGGGGCCAACGTCCTGACTTTC,CASSRGQGRLSGANVLTF
NA,TRBV7-2,TRBJ2-1,NA,TGTGCCAGCAGCCCTAACCTCAATGAGCAGTTCTTC,CASSPNLNEQFF
NA,TRBV6-2/TRBV6-3,TRBJ2-5,NA,TGTGCCAGCAGTTACCCTCCGGGTGCTAGCCGAAAAGAGACCCAGTACTTC,CASSYPPGASRKETQYF
TRBD1,TRBV6-5,TRBJ1-2,NA,TGTGCCAGCAATAGACAGGGGGTTTCTGGCTACACCTTC,CASNRQGVSGYTF
NA,TRBV24-1,TRBJ1-3,NA,TGTGCCACCATGACAAAGAAAGGCACCATATATTTT,CATMTKKGTIYF
NA,TRBV15,TRBJ1-1,NA,TGTGCCACCAGCAAGGGGGGGGGATTGGGCACTGAAGCTTTCTTT,CATSKGGGLGTEAFF
TRBD1,TRBV2,TRBJ1-1,NA,TGTGCCAGCAGGCGGGCAGGGGGTGAGTTGAAAGCTTTCTTT,CASRRAGGELKAFF
NA,TRBV3-1/TRBV3-2,TRBJ1-5,NA,TGTGCCAGCAGCCAAGCGGTCGGGGTGAATCAGCCCCAGCATTTT,CASSQAVGVNQPQHF
TRBD1,TRBV7-9,TRBJ1-2,many,TGTGCCAGCAGCCAGGGACAGGCTCGGCCCTATGGCTACACCTTC,CASSQGQARPYGYTF
NA,TRBV11-2,TRBJ2-3,NA,TGTGCCAGCAGCGAGCGACAGGTCGCGATAGATACGCAGTATTTT,CASSERQVAIDTQYF
NA,TRBV6-5,TRBJ1-1,NA,TGTGCCAGCAGTTACGACAGTGGTGAAGCTTTCTTT,CASSYDSGEAFF
TRBD1,TRBV28,TRBJ1-2,NA,TGTGCCAGCAGTTCGGGAGGGACAGTCTATGGCTACACCTTC,CASSSGGTVYGYTF
NA,TRBV11-2,TRBJ2-3,few,TGTGCCAGCGGCAAATCAGATACGCAGTATTTT,CASGKSDTQYF
TRBD2,TRBV5-1,TRBJ2-2,NA,TGCGCCAGCAGCGCGGGGGGGACTAACACCGGGGAGCTGTTTTTT,CASSAGGTNTGELFF
TRBD1,TRBV6-6,TRBJ2-5,NA,TGTGCCAGCAGACCGGGACAGGGAGGGGAGACCCAGTACTTC,CASRPGQGGETQYF
NA,TRBV6-2/TRBV6-3,TRBJ1-2,few,TGTGCCAGCAGTTACAGCAGGTTCTATGGCTACACCTTC,CASSYSRFYGYTF
NA,TRBV6-6,TRBJ1-3,NA,TGTGCCAGCACCGAAACTGCCTATAACTCTGGAAACACCATATATTTT,CASTETAYNSGNTIYF
NA,TRBV3-1/TRBV3-2,TRBJ2-1,NA,TGTGCCAGCAGCCAAATTCCCGGCTCCTACAATGAGCAGTTCTTC,CASSQIPGSYNEQFF
NA,TRBV21-1,TRBJ1-2,NA,TGTGCCAGCAGCAAAAAGGGGGACAGGGGCCCCCTCTATGGCTACACCTTC,CASSKKGDRGPLYGYTF
TRBD1,TRBV24-1,TRBJ2-5,NA,TGTGCCACCAGTGACCCGACAGGGGCCCAAGAGACCCAGTACTTC,CATSDPTGAQETQYF
NA,TRBV7-2,TRBJ2-1,NA,TGTGCCAGCAGCTCATATACAGACAATGAGCAGTTCTTC,CASSSYTDNEQFF
NA,TRBV19,TRBJ1-1,once,TGTGCCAGTAGTATTCCCCAGGGACTTGTTGAAGCTTTCTTT,CASSIPQGLVEAFF
TRBD1,TRBV30,TRBJ1-2,NA,TGTGCCTGGAGTTTATCCCGACAGGGAGTGGACACCTTC,CAWSLSRQGVDTF
NA,TRBV9,TRBJ2-6,NA,TGTGCCAGCAGCGACACTGGGGCCAACGTCCTGACTTTC,CASSDTGANVLTF
TRBD1,TRBV4-1,TRBJ2-1,NA,TGCGCCAGCAGCCAGCTAGACAGGGGGCATCCTGATGAGCAGTTCTTC,CASSQLDRGHPDEQFF
TRBD1,TRBV4-3,TRBJ1-2,NA,TGCGCCAGCAGCCACCAAAGGACAGGCCGTTGGGCAGGAGATGGCTACACCTTC,CASSHQRTGRWAGDGYTF
NA,TRBV7-9,TRBJ1-4,NA,TGTGCCAGCAGCTTAGTGCAGGGTGGTGAAAAACTGTTTTTT,CASSLVQGGEKLFF
TRBD1,TRBV2,TRBJ1-2,NA,TGTGCCAGCAGCGATCCGGGACAGGTCTATGGCTACACCTTC,CASSDPGQVYGYTF
TRBD2,TRBV18,TRBJ2-3,NA,TGTGCCAGCTCACTAGCGGGGGGGCCGACAGATACGCAGTATTTT,CASSLAGGPTDTQYF
TRBD1,TRBV6-5,TRBJ2-7,NA,TGTGCCAGCAGTTACGGACAGGCCCTCGAGCAGTACTTC,CASSYGQALEQYF
TRBD1,TRBV7-8,TRBJ1-1,NA,TGTGCCAGCAGCCAAAGGACAGGAAGGAACACTGAAGCTTTCTTT,CASSQRTGRNTEAFF
TRBD1,TRBV12-5,TRBJ1-6,few,TGTGCTAGTGGTCTCATTACAGGGGGAGTTCTTAATTCACCCCTCCACTTT,CASGLITGGVLNSPLHF
NA,TRBV9,TRBJ2-3,NA,TGTGCCAGCAATCCGGGAGGCACAGATACGCAGTATTTT,CASNPGGTDTQYF
NA,TRBV2,TRBJ2-7,NA,TGTGCCAGCAGTGACGCCTACGAGCAGTACTTC,CASSDAYEQYF
NA,TRBV6-2/TRBV6-3,TRBJ1-1,once,TGTGCCAGCAGCACTAAGGACACGGGAGACACTGAAGCTTTCTTT,CASSTKDTGDTEAFF
TRBD2,TRBV3-1/TRBV3-2,TRBJ2-7,NA,TGTGCCAGCAGCCAGGTTAGCGGGGAACAGTACTTC,CASSQVSGEQYF
TRBD1,TRBV30,TRBJ1-6,NA,TGTGCCTGGAGGGTTAACAGGGGGCCCCTCCACTTT,CAWRVNRGPLHF
TRBD1,TRBV6-5,TRBJ1-2,NA,TGTGCCAGCAGCAAAGCCGGGACAGGGAGTGGCTACACCTTC,CASSKAGTGSGYTF
NA,TRBV2,TRBJ2-1,NA,TGTGCCAGCAGGGCCGGGACACCTCTCTCCTACAATGAGCAGTTCTTC,CASRAGTPLSYNEQFF
TRBD2,TRBV7-9,TRBJ2-1,NA,TGTGCCAGCAGCTTAAGGTTGGGGGGGTCCTACAATGAGCAGTTCTTC,CASSLRLGGSYNEQFF
NA,TRBV3-1/TRBV3-2,TRBJ1-5,NA,TGTGCCAGCAGCCATTCGGGGAGCAATCAGCCCCAGCATTTT,CASSHSGSNQPQHF